The T cell receptor beta chain under discussion was sequenced for a study of response to subunit inactivated influenza vaccine. TCRdb re-derived calls from the RT-PCR reads in MiXCR, one entry per CDR3 protein. The sample consists of 500,000 or so distinct CDR3 sequences, approximately 15% of them appearing once. Findings and limits, study-wide: A suggestion made by the authors is that each seasonal influenza vaccination recruits few new T cells.

In regard to this clonotype: Its antigen is as yet unknown.

The CDR3 is made up of 14 amino acids. CDR1 is SGHRS and CDR2 is YFSETQ in the germline V gene. V lost 1 base to trimming and J lost 5 bases, with 12 bases between them. V and J are TRBV5-1 and TRBJ1-1; no definite D call. This sequence was found in a man in his fifties or sixties who received an inactivated influenza vaccine. Sequences were derived from CD4+ T cells sorted from PBMCs, sampled 23 months after vaccination. CDR3 sequence (DNA): TGCGCCAGCAGCTTGTCAGTCAAAGGGACTGAAGCTTTCTTT. Translation: CASSLSVKGTEAFF.